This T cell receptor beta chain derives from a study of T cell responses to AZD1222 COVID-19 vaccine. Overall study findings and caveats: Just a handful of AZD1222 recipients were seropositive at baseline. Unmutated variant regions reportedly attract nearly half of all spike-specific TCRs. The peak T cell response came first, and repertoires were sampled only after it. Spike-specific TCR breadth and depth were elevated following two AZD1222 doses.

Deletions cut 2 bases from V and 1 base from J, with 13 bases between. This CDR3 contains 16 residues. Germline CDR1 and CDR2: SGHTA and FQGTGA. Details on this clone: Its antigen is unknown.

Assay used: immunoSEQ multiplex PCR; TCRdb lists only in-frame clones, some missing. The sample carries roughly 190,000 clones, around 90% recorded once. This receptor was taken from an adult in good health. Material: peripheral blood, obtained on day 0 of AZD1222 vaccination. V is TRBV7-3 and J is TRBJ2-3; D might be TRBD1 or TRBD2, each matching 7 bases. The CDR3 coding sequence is TGTGCCAGCAGCTTATCAGGGGGAGGGGGCACAGATACGCAGTATTTT. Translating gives CASSLSGGGGTDTQYF.